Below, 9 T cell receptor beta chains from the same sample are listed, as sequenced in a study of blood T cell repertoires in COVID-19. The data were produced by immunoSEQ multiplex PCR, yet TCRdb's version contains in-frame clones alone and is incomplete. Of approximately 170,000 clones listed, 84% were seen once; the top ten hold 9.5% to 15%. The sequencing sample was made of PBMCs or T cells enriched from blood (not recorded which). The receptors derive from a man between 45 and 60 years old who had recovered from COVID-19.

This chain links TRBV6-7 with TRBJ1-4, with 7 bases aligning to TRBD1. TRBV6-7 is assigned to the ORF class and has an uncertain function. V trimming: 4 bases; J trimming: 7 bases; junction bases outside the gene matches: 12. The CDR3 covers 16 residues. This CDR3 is CASSLLFRDSFEKLFF. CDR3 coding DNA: TGTGCCAGCAGTTTATTGTTCCGGGACAGCTTTGAAAAACTGTTTTTT.

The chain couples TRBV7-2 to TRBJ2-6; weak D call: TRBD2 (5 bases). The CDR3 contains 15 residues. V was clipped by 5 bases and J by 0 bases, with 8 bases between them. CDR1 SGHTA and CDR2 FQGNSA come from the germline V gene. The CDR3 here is CASSHTSSGANVLTF. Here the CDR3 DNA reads TGTGCCAGCAGCCATACTAGCTCTGGGGCCAACGTCCTGACTTTC. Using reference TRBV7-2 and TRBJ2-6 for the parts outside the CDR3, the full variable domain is GAGVSQSPSNKVTEKGKDVELRCDPISGHTALYWYRQSLGQGLEFLIYFQGNSAPDKSGLPSDRFSAERTGGSVSTLTIQRTQQEDSAVYLCASSHTSSGANVLTFGAGSRLTVL.

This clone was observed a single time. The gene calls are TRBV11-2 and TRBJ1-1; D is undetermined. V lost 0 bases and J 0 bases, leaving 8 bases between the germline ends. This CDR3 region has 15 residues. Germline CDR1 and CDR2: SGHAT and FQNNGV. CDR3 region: CASSLDTALNTEAFF. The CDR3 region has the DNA TGTGCCAGCAGCTTAGATACAGCCTTGAACACTGAAGCTTTCTTT.

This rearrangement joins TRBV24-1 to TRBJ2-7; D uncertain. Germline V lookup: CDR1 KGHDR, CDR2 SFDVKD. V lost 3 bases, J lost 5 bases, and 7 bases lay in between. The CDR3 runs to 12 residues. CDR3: CATSDLSNEQYF. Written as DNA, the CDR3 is TGTGCCACCAGTGATCTCTCTAACGAGCAGTACTTC.

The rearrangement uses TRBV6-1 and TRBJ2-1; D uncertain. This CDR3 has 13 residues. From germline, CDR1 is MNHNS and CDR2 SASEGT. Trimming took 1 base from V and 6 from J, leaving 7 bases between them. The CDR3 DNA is TGTGCCAGCAGTGAAGTACAGCCCAATGAGCAGTTCTTC. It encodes CASSEVQPNEQFF.

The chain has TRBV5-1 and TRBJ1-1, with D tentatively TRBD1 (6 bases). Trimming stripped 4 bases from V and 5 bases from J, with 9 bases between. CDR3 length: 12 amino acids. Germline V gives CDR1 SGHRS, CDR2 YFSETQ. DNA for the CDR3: TGCGCCAGCAGCGATACAGGGACTGAAGCTTTCTTT. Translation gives CASSDTGTEAFF.

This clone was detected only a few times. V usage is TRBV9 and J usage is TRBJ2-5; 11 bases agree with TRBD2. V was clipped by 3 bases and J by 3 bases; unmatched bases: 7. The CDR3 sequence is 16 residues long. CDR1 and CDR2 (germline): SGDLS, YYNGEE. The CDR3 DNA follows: TGTGCCAGCAGCGCCTCCCTAGCGGGGGGAAAAGAGACCCAGTACTTC. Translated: CASSASLAGGKETQYF.

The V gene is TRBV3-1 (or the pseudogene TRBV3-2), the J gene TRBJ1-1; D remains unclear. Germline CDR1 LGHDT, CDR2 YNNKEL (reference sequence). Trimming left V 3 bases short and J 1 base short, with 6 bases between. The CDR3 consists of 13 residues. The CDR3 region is CASSHAGNTEAFF. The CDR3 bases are TGTGCCAGCAGCCACGCGGGGAACACTGAAGCTTTCTTT.

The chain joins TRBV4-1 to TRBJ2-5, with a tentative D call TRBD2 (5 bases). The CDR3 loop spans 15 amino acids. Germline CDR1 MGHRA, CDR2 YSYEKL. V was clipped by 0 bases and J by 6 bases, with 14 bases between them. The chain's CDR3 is CASSQDVTLGKTQYF. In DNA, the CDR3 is TGCGCCAGCAGCCAAGATGTAACACTAGGAAAGACCCAGTACTTC.